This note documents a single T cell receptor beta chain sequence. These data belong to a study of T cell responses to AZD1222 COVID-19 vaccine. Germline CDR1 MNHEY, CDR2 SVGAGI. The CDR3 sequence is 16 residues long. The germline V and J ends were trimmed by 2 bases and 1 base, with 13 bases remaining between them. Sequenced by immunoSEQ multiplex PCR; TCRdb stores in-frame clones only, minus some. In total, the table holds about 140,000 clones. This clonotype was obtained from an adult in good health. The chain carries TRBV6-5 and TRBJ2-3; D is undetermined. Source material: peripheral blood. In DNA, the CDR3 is TGTGCCAGCAGTTACGGTAGGGCGCCTGGCACAGATACGCAGTATTTT. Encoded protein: CASSYGRAPGTDTQYF.